What follows are 25 T cell receptor beta chains derived from one specimen sequenced in a study of OX40 agonist ivuxolimab in advanced cancers. Libraries were prepared by immunoSEQ multiplex PCR; TCRdb keeps only in-frame clonotypes and omits some of them. Of 65,000 to 95,000 clones listed, 90% are singletons. This specimen consisted of CD4+ or CD8+ T cells sorted from blood, obtained in a trial of the OX40 agonist ivuxolimab. These receptors all stem from an adult with an advanced solid tumor such as melanoma, head and neck, liver or kidney cancer.

J is TRBJ2-5 and V is TRBV5-8, with D possibly called TRBD1 or TRBD2 (6 bases each). Germline CDR1 reads SGHTS; CDR2 reads YDEGEE. Trimming took off 0 bases at V and 4 bases at J, with 13 bases between the two ends. The CDR3 has 15 residues. CDR3 nucleotides: TGTGCCAGCAGCTTGGGAGGGGGGCTCGTAGAGACCCAGTACTTC. It translates to CASSLGGGLVETQYF.

The chain has TRBV7-9 and TRBJ2-5; 8 nucleotides line up with TRBD2. The CDR3 runs 14 residues. In germline, CDR1 is SEHNR, CDR2 FQNEAQ (reference sequence). The ends lost 1 base at V and 3 bases at J; junction bases unmatched: 1. Here the CDR3 reads CASSLDGGEETQYF. The CDR3 bases are TGTGCCAGCAGCTTAGACGGGGGGGAAGAGACCCAGTACTTC.

The CDR3 sequence is CASRQGGTGELFF. The DNA for the CDR3 is TGTGCCAGCCGCCAGGGGGGCACCGGGGAGCTGTTTTTT. The J gene is TRBJ2-2, the V gene TRBV25-1; the D gene is possibly TRBD1 (7 bases). Trimming cost V 8 bases and J 4 bases, with 11 bases left between them. Looked up from germline, CDR1 is MGHDK and CDR2 is SYGVNS. The CDR3 extends over 13 amino acids.

This clone was detected once. The V and J genes are TRBV2 and TRBJ1-3, with D perhaps TRBD1 (6 bases). Trimming left V 8 bases short and J 6 bases short, with 11 bases between. Per the germline V gene, CDR1 is SNHLY and CDR2 is FYNNEI. This CDR3 has 12 amino acids. In DNA, the CDR3 is TGTGCCAGCCGGGGGCTAGAAAACACCATATATTTT. Residues: CASRGLENTIYF. Drawing the rest from reference TRBV2 and TRBJ1-3, the complete variable domain is EPEVTQTPSHQVTQMGQEVILRCVPISNHLYFYWYRQILGQKVEFLVSFYNNEISEKSEIFDDQFSVERPDGSNFTLKIRSTKLEDSAMYFCASRGLENTIYFGEGSWLTVV.

The V gene is TRBV30, the J gene TRBJ1-1; TRBD1 might be the D (6 bases). Germline V CDR1 and CDR2: GTSNPN, SVGIG (reference sequence). V was cut by 0 bases and J by 1 base, with 15 bases left in between. The CDR3 has 16 residues. Here the CDR3 DNA reads TGTGCCTGGAGTGTACGGTATGGGGGCAAGAACACTGAAGCTTTCTTT. Translating it yields CAWSVRYGGKNTEAFF.

The chain couples TRBV18 to TRBJ1-5; TRBD1 might be the D (5 bases). V dropped 2 bases and J dropped 1 base, with 12 bases sitting between them. The CDR3 is 16 residues long. Germline CDR1 KGHSH, CDR2 LQKENI. The CDR3 region has the DNA TGTGCCAGCTCACCATCTGGGGCAGGGAGCAATCAGCCCCAGCATTTT. Translation gives CASSPSGAGSNQPQHF.

The chain uses TRBV5-6 and TRBJ2-2, with 9 bases matching TRBD1. Germline V lookup: CDR1 SGHDT, CDR2 YYEEEE. V lost 3 bases and J lost 3; bases outside the gene matches: 6. The CDR3 spans 16 residues. CDR3 coding DNA: TGTGCCAGCAGCTGGGGGGACAGGGCCGACACCGGGGAGCTGTTTTTT. Its translation is CASSWGDRADTGELFF. The full variable domain, in which reference TRBV5-6 and TRBJ2-2 provide the parts outside the CDR3, is DAGVTQSPTHLIKTRGQQVTLRCSPKSGHDTVSWYQQALGQGPQFIFQYYEEEERQRGNFPDRFSGHQFPNYSSELNVNALLLGDSALYLCASSWGDRADTGELFFGEGSRLTVL.

V is TRBV21-1 and J is TRBJ1-5; the table names TRBD1, a call not compared with the DNA. TRBV21-1 is an annotated pseudogene. The CDR3 is 14 amino acids. The CDR3, as DNA: TGTGCCAGCGTGGTAGGGGGAATCAATCAGCCCCAGCATTTT. Translated: CASVVGGINQPQHF.

The table lists this clone with a count of one. The chain couples TRBV11-3 to TRBJ1-3, with 7 nucleotides matching TRBD1. The germline V gene encodes CDR1 SGHNT and CDR2 YENEEA. The J segment lost 2 bases and the V segment lost 5 bases, leaving 6 bases of the junction unmatched. This CDR3 is built from 15 residues. The CDR3 loop reads CASSISGTAGNTIYF. Here the CDR3 DNA reads TGTGCCAGCAGCATCTCCGGGACAGCTGGAAACACCATATATTTT.

This clone was recorded once. The chain carries TRBV15 and TRBJ1-5; D is unresolved. Trimming left V 0 bases short and J 3 bases short, with 12 bases between. This CDR3 spans 16 amino acids. Germline assignment: CDR1 LNHNV and CDR2 YYDKDF (reference sequence). Written as DNA, the CDR3 is TGTGCCACCAGCAGAGAATGGGGAGGGAACAATCAGCCCCAGCATTTT. This gives the protein CATSREWGGNNQPQHF.

The V and J genes are TRBV28 and TRBJ1-5; maybe TRBD1 (5 bases). The germline V gene encodes CDR1 MDHEN and CDR2 SYDVKM. CDR3 length: 15 amino acids. The V end lost 3 bases, the J end lost 7 bases, and 16 bases lay between the germline ends. CDR3 sequence reads: CASSFSGTGEQPQHF. For the CDR3, the DNA is TGTGCCAGCAGTTTTTCCGGGACGGGGGAGCAGCCCCAGCATTTT.

This clone was detected only once. V and J are TRBV19 and TRBJ1-5; TRBD1 matches at 8 bases. Trimming removed 3 bases from V and 2 bases from J; junction bases left unmatched: 3. Germline V gene lookup returns CDR1 LNHDA and CDR2 SQIVND (reference sequence). The CDR3 is 15 residues long. This chain's CDR3 is CASSMMTGGNQPQHF. CDR3 DNA: TGTGCCAGTAGTATGATGACAGGGGGCAATCAGCCCCAGCATTTT.

The rearrangement joins TRBV7-8 to TRBJ2-7; the match to TRBD1 covers 12 bases. Trimming at V came to 1 base and at J to 7 bases, leaving 2 bases not matched to a gene. Germline V gene data show CDR1 as SGHVS and CDR2 as FQNEAQ. This CDR3 is built from 14 residues. The CDR3 nucleotides read TGTGCCAGCAGCTTAGGGGACAGGGGGCTGGAGCAGTACGTC. Translation gives CASSLGDRGLEQYV.

The V and J genes are TRBV14 and TRBJ2-1; possible D gene TRBD1, 6 bases. This CDR3 comprises 12 residues. Trimming cost V 4 bases and J 8 bases, with 9 bases left between them. Germline assignment: CDR1 SGHDN and CDR2 FVKESK. The CDR3 DNA follows: TGTGCCAGCAGCCCTCCAGGGGATGAGCAGTTCTTC. Translating gives CASSPPGDEQFF.

The J gene is TRBJ2-7, the V gene TRBV5-1; 7 bases agree with TRBD1. There are 14 residues in the CDR3. Trimming took 0 bases from V and 4 from J; bases not matched to a gene: 4. Germline assignment: CDR1 SGHRS and CDR2 YFSETQ. CDR3 in DNA: TGCGCCAGCAGCTTGGGACAGGGTGTTTACGAGCAGTACGTC. Its translation is CASSLGQGVYEQYV.

The chain employs TRBV6-1 and TRBJ2-7; 7 nucleotides agree with TRBD1. The CDR3 sequence is 14 residues long. Trimming took 3 bases from V and 4 from J; bases not matched to a gene: 6. CDR1 and CDR2 from the germline V gene are MNHNS and SASEGT. The CDR3 coding sequence is TGTGCCAGCAGTGATAGTCAGGACAGGTACGAGCAGTACGTC. This sequence encodes CASSDSQDRYEQYV.

The chain carries TRBV10-3 and TRBJ2-7; the match to TRBD1 covers 12 bases. The CDR3 is 15 amino acids. Germline V CDR1 and CDR2: ENHRY, SYGVKD. Trimming removed 6 bases from V and 4 bases from J; junction bases left unmatched: 7. CDR3 DNA sequence: TGTGCCATCAGCCCGGGACAGGGGGCTTCATACGAGCAGTACGTC. Protein product: CAISPGQGASYEQYV.

V gene TRBV11-2 combines with J gene TRBJ2-1; TRBD2 is a possible D gene (6 bases). This CDR3 comprises 15 residues. V was shortened by 0 bases and J by 8 bases, with 14 bases between the two germline ends. The germline CDR1 and CDR2 sequences are SGHAT and FQNNGV. The CDR3 DNA follows: TGTGCCAGCAGCTTAGATCTAGCGACGGGCGATGAGCAGTTCTTC. Protein sequence: CASSLDLATGDEQFF.

This clone has just a few counts. The chain has TRBV6-6 and TRBJ1-2; 7 bases map to TRBD1. In germline, CDR1 is MNHNY, CDR2 SVGAGI (reference sequence). The CDR3 has 14 amino acids. V gave up 2 bases and J gave up 2 bases; unmatched junction bases: 2. The CDR3 sequence: CASSYPQGNYGYTF. CDR3 nucleotides: TGTGCCAGCAGTTACCCACAGGGGAACTATGGCTACACCTTC.

Notes on this clone: An end of the junction does not agree with germline; a read error may underlie this. The chain has TRBV15 and TRBJ1-2, with 9 bases lining up with TRBD1. Per germline, CDR1 LNHNV and CDR2 YYDKDF (reference sequence). The CDR3 has 15 residues. CDR3: CATSRTGVGEYGYTF. The CDR3 nucleotides are TGTGCCACGAGCAGGACAGGGGTTGGGGAATATGGCTACACCTTC.

Here the CDR3 reads CASSPWDRVADTQYF. CDR3 nucleotide sequence: TGTGCCAGCTCACCTTGGGACAGGGTCGCAGATACGCAGTATTTT. V is TRBV18 and J is TRBJ2-3; 9 bases agree with TRBD1. The J segment lost 4 bases and the V segment lost 3 bases, leaving 5 bases of the junction unmatched. The CDR3 extends over 15 amino acids. The germline CDR1 and CDR2 sequences are KGHSH and LQKENI.

This chain uses TRBV5-1 with TRBJ2-5; TRBD1 aligns across 8 bases. V trimming: 4 bases; J trimming: 5 bases; junction bases outside the gene matches: 10. Germline V gene data show CDR1 as SGHRS and CDR2 as YFSETQ. The length of the CDR3 is 15 residues. In DNA, the CDR3 is TGCGCCAGCAGCCTTGCAGGGGGCTTAGGCGAGACCCAGTACTTC. Protein sequence: CASSLAGGLGETQYF.

The genes are TRBV14 and TRBJ1-1, with D uncertain. The CDR3 covers 13 residues. V gave up 0 bases and J gave up 3 bases, with 5 bases separating them. CDR1 and CDR2 from the germline V gene are SGHDN and FVKESK. CDR3 region: CASSQDPYTEAFF. The CDR3 nucleotides are TGTGCCAGCAGCCAAGATCCCTACACTGAAGCTTTCTTT. Looking up the rest from reference TRBV14 and TRBJ1-1 gives the full variable domain: EAGVTQFPSHSVIEKGQTVTLRCDPISGHDNLYWYRRVMGKEIKFLLHFVKESKQDESGMPNNRFLAERTGGTYSTLKVQPAELEDSGVYFCASSQDPYTEAFFGQGTRLTVV.

The rearrangement links TRBV5-3 to TRBJ2-5; the D call may be TRBD1 or TRBD2 (5 bases each). TRBV5-3 has ORF status, its function being uncertain. The CDR3 is 13 amino acids. This CDR3 reads CIRGTPGQETQYF. The CDR3 DNA sequence: TGTATCCGAGGGACCCCGGGCCAAGAGACCCAGTACTTC.

The CDR3 DNA is TGTGCCAGCAGCCGGGACGGACCGAACACTGAAGCTTTCTTT. Protein: CASSRDGPNTEAFF. The chain has TRBV25-1 and TRBJ1-1; TRBD1 is a possible D gene (5 bases). The length of the CDR3 is 14 residues. V was cut by 6 bases and J by 1 base, with 12 bases left in between. CDR1 is MGHDK, CDR2 SYGVNS, per germline.